This entry concerns a single TCR beta chain. Selected positively for CCR7 and CD45RO-negative, naive CD8 cells excluded terminally differentiated effector memory CD45RA+ cells. These data come from a study of shared clonotypes between healthy human individuals. Clones were sequenced by immunoSEQ multiplex PCR, and TCRdb holds only the in-frame ones, with some missing. The table records about 2 million clones, less than 95% of them present only once. The sequencing sample was made of naive CD8+ T cells sorted from blood. The sequence was collected from a man aged 18 to 30 in good health.

CDR3 region: CASSQGLADHQETQYF. DNA of the CDR3: TGCGCCAGCAGCCAGGGACTAGCGGATCACCAAGAGACCCAGTACTTC. This chain links TRBV4-1 with TRBJ2-5, with TRBD2 matching over 11 bases. The germline V gene encodes CDR1 MGHRA and CDR2 YSYEKL. Losses at the gene ends were 3 bases for V and 0 bases for J; bases not matched to a gene: 3. The CDR3 sequence is 16 residues long.